This passage covers 27 T cell receptor beta chains from one sample sequenced in a study of T cells in localized non-small cell lung cancer. Sequenced by immunoSEQ multiplex PCR; TCRdb stores in-frame clones only, minus some. The table includes roughly 39,000 clones, roughly 83% detected once. This specimen was PBMCs, taken before any cancer treatment. Receptors originate from a woman aged 40-70 years with stage II squamous cell lung carcinoma.

The genes are TRBV19 and TRBJ1-3; a possible D gene is TRBD1 (5 bases). V was clipped by 5 bases and J by 3 bases, with 14 bases between them. Looked up from germline, CDR1 is LNHDA and CDR2 is SQIVND (reference sequence). The CDR3 consists of 15 residues. The CDR3 DNA reads as TGTGCCAGTAGTCGGCCTCGGGGGAATGGAAACACCATATATTTT. It translates to CASSRPRGNGNTIYF.

The chain couples TRBV27 to TRBJ2-1, with D tentatively TRBD1 or TRBD2 (5 bases each). Trimming stripped 5 bases from V and 5 bases from J, with 10 bases between. Germline CDR1 is MNHEY and CDR2 is SMNVEV (reference sequence). This CDR3 region has 13 residues. CDR3 loop: CASSHGTDNEQFF. DNA for the CDR3: TGTGCCAGCAGTCATGGGACCGACAATGAGCAGTTCTTC.

In its sample, this clone was seen many times. Other DNA sequences in this specimen translate into the identical CDR3. The CDR3 is CASSQAWVAGGGNYEQYF. DNA of the CDR3: TGTGCCAGCAGCCAAGCTTGGGTAGCGGGAGGGGGAAACTACGAGCAGTACTTC. The chain joins TRBV4-2 to TRBJ2-7; 11 positions match TRBD2. In germline, CDR1 is LGHNA, CDR2 YNFKEQ. The V gene end was trimmed by 1 base and the J gene end by 3 bases; junction bases not matched to a gene: 11. The CDR3 spans 18 residues.

In its sample, this clone was seen once. The chain is built from TRBV7-2 and TRBJ1-3; 7 bases map to TRBD1. Losses at the gene ends were 5 bases for V and 4 bases for J; bases not matched to a gene: 8. The CDR3 spans 15 residues. Germline V lookup: CDR1 SGHTA, CDR2 FQGNSA. DNA for the CDR3: TGTGCCAGCAGCCGAAACACAGGGGACGGAAACACCATATATTTT. This encodes CASSRNTGDGNTIYF.

V is TRBV6-6 and J is TRBJ2-3; the D call may be TRBD1 or TRBD2 (5 bases each). The CDR3 has 13 amino acids. V was pared by 6 bases and J by 4 bases, with 11 bases between. The germline V gene has CDR1 MNHNY and CDR2 SVGAGI (reference sequence). CDR3 nucleotides: TGTGCCAGCAGAGTCCAGGGAGCAGATACGCAGTATTTT. This codes for CASRVQGADTQYF.

The count of this clone is one. The chain carries TRBV5-5 and TRBJ1-1; D uncertain. The CDR3 contains 12 residues. Germline V lookup: CDR1 SGHKS, CDR2 YYEKEE (reference sequence). V lost 2 bases to trimming and J lost 4 bases, with 6 bases between them. CDR3 in DNA: TGTGCCAGCAGCTTCTTCCCCACTGAAGCTTTCTTT. It codes for CASSFFPTEAFF.

The rearrangement joins TRBV13 to TRBJ2-1; TRBD1 might be the D (5 bases). The CDR3 covers 17 residues. CDR1 is PRHDT, CDR2 FYEKMQ, per germline (reference sequence). V was shortened by 0 bases and J by 7 bases, with 19 bases between the two germline ends. The CDR3 region is CASSLGQGPSRGNEQFF. The CDR3 DNA reads TGTGCCAGCAGCTTAGGCCAAGGGCCATCTAGGGGAAATGAGCAGTTCTTC.

This clone was detected only once. This chain joins TRBV7-3 and TRBJ2-2; 8 bases are shared with TRBD2. Germline lookup yields CDR1 SGHTA and CDR2 FQGTGA. CDR3 size: 13 residues. Losses at the gene ends were 6 bases for V and 13 bases for J; bases not matched to a gene: 10. CDR3: CASRSGGVPGLFF. The DNA for the CDR3 is TGTGCCAGCAGATCCGGGGGGGTCCCTGGGCTGTTTTTT. Full variable domain (outside the CDR3, taken from reference TRBV7-3 and TRBJ2-2): GAGVSQTPSNKVTEKGKYVELRCDPISGHTALYWYRQSLGQGPEFLIYFQGTGAADDSGLPNDRFFAVRPEGSVSTLKIQRTERGDSAVYLCASRSGGVPGLFFGEGSRLTVL.

V is TRBV6-1 and J is TRBJ1-1; no definite D call. CDR1 is MNHNS and CDR2 is SASEGT in the germline V gene. The CDR3 runs to 15 residues. V shed 5 bases and J shed 6 bases, with 19 bases lying between them. CDR3 loop: CASSQQITVRAEAFF. The CDR3 coding sequence is TGTGCCAGCAGTCAACAAATTACAGTCCGCGCTGAAGCTTTCTTT.

J is TRBJ1-1 and V is TRBV10-1; 9 nucleotides align to TRBD1. The CDR3 has 16 amino acids. With V trimmed by 1 base and J by 5 bases, 8 bases remained unmatched. Germline V gene data show CDR1 as WNHNN and CDR2 as SYGVQD (reference sequence). The DNA of the CDR3 is TGCGCCAGCAGTGAGTGGGGACAGGGCCCCCAAACTGAAGCTTTCTTT. Protein product: CASSEWGQGPQTEAFF.

The CDR3 loop is CASTSAGSNQPQHF. The CDR3 DNA is TGTGCCAGCACTAGTGCAGGTAGCAATCAGCCCCAGCATTTT. This chain joins TRBV6-6 and TRBJ1-5; D gene ambiguous. The CDR3 length is 14 residues. Germline lookup yields CDR1 MNHNY and CDR2 SVGAGI (reference sequence). Trimming removed 7 bases from V and 0 bases from J, with 10 bases in between.

The chain has TRBV5-4 and TRBJ2-5, with 8 bases fitting TRBD2. The CDR3 consists of 13 residues. The trim removed 4 bases at V and 3 bases at J, leaving 2 bases unmatched. The germline V gene has CDR1 SGHNT and CDR2 YYREEE (reference sequence). CDR3 sequence reads: CASSLLAEETQYF. The CDR3 coding sequence is TGTGCCAGCAGCCTACTAGCGGAAGAGACCCAGTACTTC.

CDR3 nucleotides: TGTGCCACCAGCAGAGTCGTCAGCTCTGGAAACACCATATATTTT. Its translation: CATSRVVSSGNTIYF. V and J are TRBV15 and TRBJ1-3, with D unresolved. This CDR3 has 15 amino acids. V was trimmed by 1 base and J by 0 bases, leaving 7 bases between them. Per germline, CDR1 LNHNV and CDR2 YYDKDF (reference sequence).

The rearrangement joins TRBV11-2 to TRBJ1-4, with unresolved D. V lost 1 base, J lost 3 bases, and 9 bases lay in between. The CDR3 has 15 amino acids. Per the germline V gene, CDR1 is SGHAT and CDR2 is FQNNGV. CDR3 DNA: TGTGCCAGCAGCTTAGCGCGGCTCTCTAATGAAAAACTGTTTTTT. Its translation: CASSLARLSNEKLFF. The variable domain in full, completed from reference TRBV11-2 and TRBJ1-4, reads EAGVAQSPRYKIIEKRQSVAFWCNPISGHATLYWYQQILGQGPKLLIQFQNNGVVDDSQLPKDRFSAERLKGVDSTLKIQPAKLEDSAVYLCASSLARLSNEKLFFGSGTQLSVL.

The chain has TRBV11-2 and TRBJ1-5; possibly TRBD1 for D (5 bases). The V end lost 4 bases, the J end lost 7 bases, and 14 bases lay between the germline ends. Germline-derived CDR1 and CDR2 are SGHAT and FQNNGV. This CDR3 has 14 amino acids. CDR3 bases: TGTGCCAGCAGCTGGGACCTTGGCGAGCAGCCCCAGCATTTT. It is translated as CASSWDLGEQPQHF.

This sequence joins TRBV5-6 and TRBJ2-2; 12 bases line up with TRBD2. Germline V gene lookup returns CDR1 SGHDT and CDR2 YYEEEE. The CDR3 has 16 residues. V dropped 1 base and J dropped 6; count of bases not matched to a gene: 4. The CDR3 reads CASSLRLAGEAGELFF. As DNA, the CDR3 is TGTGCCAGCAGCTTGCGACTAGCGGGAGAGGCCGGGGAGCTGTTTTTT.

V usage is TRBV11-2 and J usage is TRBJ2-7; a possible D gene is TRBD1 (6 bases). With 1 base removed from V and 4 bases from J, the gap between germline ends came to 20 bases. This CDR3 has 17 residues. Germline CDR1 is SGHAT and CDR2 is FQNNGV. DNA for the CDR3: TGTGCCAGCAGCTTAGTTTGGGACACGGCTTCGGGATACGAGCAGTACTTC. Amino acid sequence: CASSLVWDTASGYEQYF.

The J gene is TRBJ1-2, the V gene TRBV6-5; 9 positions match TRBD1. Germline-derived CDR1 and CDR2 are MNHEY and SVGAGI. The CDR3 is made up of 13 amino acids. V lost 8 bases and J lost 3; bases outside the gene matches: 4. The CDR3 loop is CASGQGRDYGYTF. Written as DNA, the CDR3 is TGTGCCAGCGGACAGGGGAGGGACTATGGCTACACCTTC.

This clone has only a few counts. The rearrangement joins TRBV4-2 to TRBJ2-2; possibly TRBD1 for D (5 bases). CDR1 is LGHNA, CDR2 YNFKEQ, per germline. Trimming removed 0 bases from V and 3 bases from J, with 14 bases in between. The CDR3 has 17 residues. The CDR3 DNA is TGTGCCAGCAGCCAAGATGTCGCAGGGCGTGACACCGGGGAGCTGTTTTTT. Its protein is CASSQDVAGRDTGELFF.

The chain carries TRBV28 and TRBJ1-2, with 8 nucleotides matching TRBD1. The V gene's germline CDR1 is MDHEN and CDR2 SYDVKM. The CDR3 totals 13 residues. Losses at the gene ends were 5 bases for V and 9 bases for J; bases not matched to a gene: 8. CDR3 coding DNA: TGTGCCAGCAGTGGACCGACAGGGGCGCGCTACACCTTC. Its translation: CASSGPTGARYTF.

The chain employs TRBV7-9 and TRBJ1-5; D remains unclear. Deletions cut 3 bases from V and 0 bases from J, with 9 bases between. The CDR3 is 15 residues long. CDR1 SEHNR and CDR2 FQNEAQ come from the germline V gene (reference sequence). The CDR3 region has the DNA TGTGCCAGCAGCTTCGGCAGGTTTAGCAATCAGCCCCAGCATTTT. It is translated as CASSFGRFSNQPQHF.

In its sample, this clone was seen a few times. The chain carries TRBV5-1 and TRBJ1-6, with TRBD1 as a possible D gene (6 bases). This CDR3 contains 14 residues. Germline assignment: CDR1 SGHRS and CDR2 YFSETQ. Trimming removed 0 bases at V and 7 bases at J, with 8 bases between. CDR3: CASSLGTGNSPLHF. CDR3 in DNA: TGCGCCAGCAGCTTGGGAACAGGGAATTCACCCCTCCACTTT.

The V and J genes are TRBV2 and TRBJ1-5, with D unclear. CDR1 and CDR2 (germline): SNHLY, FYNNEI. Trimming left V 3 bases short and J 0 bases short, with 6 bases between. The CDR3 contains 14 residues. CDR3 sequence: CASSDSDSNQPQHF. CDR3 coding DNA: TGTGCCAGCAGTGACAGTGATAGCAATCAGCCCCAGCATTTT.

The chain is built from TRBV10-2 and TRBJ1-1; 9 positions match TRBD1. This CDR3 comprises 15 residues. Germline loops: CDR1 WSHSY, CDR2 SAAADI. The ends lost 4 bases at V and 1 base at J; junction bases unmatched: 4. This CDR3 is CASSGMGQGNTEAFF. In nucleotides, the CDR3 is TGCGCCAGCAGTGGTATGGGACAGGGGAACACTGAAGCTTTCTTT.

The rearrangement joins TRBV11-3 to TRBJ2-2, with 8 bases matching TRBD2. The trim removed 5 bases at V and 0 bases at J, leaving 8 bases unmatched. This CDR3 comprises 17 residues. Looked up from germline, CDR1 is SGHNT and CDR2 is YENEEA. This CDR3 is CASSEGGGTPNTGELFF. In DNA form, the CDR3 reads TGTGCCAGCAGCGAAGGCGGGGGGACACCGAACACCGGGGAGCTGTTTTTT. Drawing the rest from reference TRBV11-3 and TRBJ2-2, the complete variable domain is EAGVVQSPRYKIIEKKQPVAFWCNPISGHNTLYWYLQNLGQGPELLIRYENEEAVDDSQLPKDRFSAERLKGVDSTLKIQPAELGDSAVYLCASSEGGGTPNTGELFFGEGSRLTVL.

Details on this clone: A read error may produce the germline difference seen at one junction end. The rearrangement links TRBV7-7 to TRBJ2-5; a possible D gene is TRBD2 (5 bases). This CDR3 is built from 13 residues. CDR1 is SSHAT, CDR2 FNYEAQ, per germline (reference sequence). The CDR3 nucleotides are TGTGCTAGCAGCCTCGGCGAGGGCGAGACCCAGTACTTC. Translation gives CASSLGEGETQYF. The entire variable domain, with the rest obtained from reference TRBV7-7 and TRBJ2-5, is as follows: GAGVSQSPRYKVTKRGQDVTLRCDPISSHATLYWYQQALGQGPEFLTYFNYEAQPDKSGLPSDRFSAERPEGSISTLTIQRTEQRDSAMYRCASSLGEGETQYFGPGTRLLVL.

The CDR3 sequence is CASSVGSGRGETQYF. The DNA for the CDR3 is TGTGCCAGCAGCGTTGGTAGCGGGAGGGGAGAGACCCAGTACTTC. The chain joins TRBV9 to TRBJ2-5; 11 bases line up with TRBD2. J gave up 4 bases and V 2 bases, and 4 bases lay outside the gene matches. Per the germline V gene, CDR1 is SGDLS and CDR2 is YYNGEE. The CDR3 sequence is 15 residues long.